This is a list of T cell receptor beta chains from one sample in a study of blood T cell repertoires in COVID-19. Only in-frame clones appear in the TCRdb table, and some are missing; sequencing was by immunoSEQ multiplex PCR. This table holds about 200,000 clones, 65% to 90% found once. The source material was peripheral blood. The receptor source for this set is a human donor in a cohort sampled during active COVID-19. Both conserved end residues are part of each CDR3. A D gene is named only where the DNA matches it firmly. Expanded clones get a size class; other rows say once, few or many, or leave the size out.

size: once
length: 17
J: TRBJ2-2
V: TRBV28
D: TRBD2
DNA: TGTGCCAGCAGCCTAGGGACTAGCCCAGAGTGGGTCGGGGAGCTGTTTTTT
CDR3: CASSLGTSPEWVGELFF

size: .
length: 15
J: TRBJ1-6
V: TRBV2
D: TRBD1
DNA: TGTGCCAGCAGTGAAGAGGGACAGAATAATTCACCCCTCCACTTT
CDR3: CASSEEGQNNSPLHF

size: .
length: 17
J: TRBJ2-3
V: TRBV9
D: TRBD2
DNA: TGTGCCAGCAGCCCTTCTATAGCGGGAGGGAGCACAGATACGCAGTATTTT
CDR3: CASSPSIAGGSTDTQYF

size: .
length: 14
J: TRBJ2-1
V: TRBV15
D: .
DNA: TGTGCCACCAGCAGAGCGGAGGGCCCAAATGAGCAGTTCTTC
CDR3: CATSRAEGPNEQFF

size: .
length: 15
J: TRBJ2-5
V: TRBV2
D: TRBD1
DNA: TGTGCCAGCACCCGGGACAGGGAATTCCAAGAGACCCAGTACTTC
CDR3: CASTRDREFQETQYF

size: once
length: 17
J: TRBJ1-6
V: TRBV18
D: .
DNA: TGTGCCAGCTCACCCCTACAGGGAGATGGATATAATTCACCCCTCCACTTT
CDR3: CASSPLQGDGYNSPLHF

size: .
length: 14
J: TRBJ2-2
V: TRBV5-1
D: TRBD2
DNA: TGCGCCAGCACGGGTAGCGGGATCTCCGGGGAGCTGTTTTTT
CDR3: CASTGSGISGELFF

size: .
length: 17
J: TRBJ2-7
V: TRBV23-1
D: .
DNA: TGCGCCAGCAGTCAATCGGGAGCGGGACAGGCGGACTACGAGCAGTACTTC
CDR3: CASSQSGAGQADYEQYF

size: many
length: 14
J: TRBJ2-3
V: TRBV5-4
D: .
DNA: TGTGCCAGCAGAAAGGGGGGGGTGACAGATACGCAGTATTTT
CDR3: CASRKGGVTDTQYF

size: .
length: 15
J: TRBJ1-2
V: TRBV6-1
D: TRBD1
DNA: TGTGCCAGCAGTGACCTCTCAGGGGGCTCAAGGGGCTACACCTTC
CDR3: CASSDLSGGSRGYTF

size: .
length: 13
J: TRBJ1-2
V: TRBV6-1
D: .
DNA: TGTGCCAGCAGTGAGAGGATGAACTATGGCTACACCTTC
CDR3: CASSERMNYGYTF

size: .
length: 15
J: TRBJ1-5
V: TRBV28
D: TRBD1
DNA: TGTGCCAGCCTTTATTTACAGGGGACAAATCAGCCCCAGCATTTT
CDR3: CASLYLQGTNQPQHF

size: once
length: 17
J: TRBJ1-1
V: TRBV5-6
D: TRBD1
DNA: TGTGCCAGCAGCTGGATGACAGGGGGCTCAATGAACACTGAAGCTTTCTTT
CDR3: CASSWMTGGSMNTEAFF

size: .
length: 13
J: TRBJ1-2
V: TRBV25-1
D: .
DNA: TGTGCCAGCAGCGGTGGTCGGGGAGGCGGCTACACCTTC
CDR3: CASSGGRGGGYTF

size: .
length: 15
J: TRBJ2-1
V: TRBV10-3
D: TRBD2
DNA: TGTGCCATCAGTGACCGCGGGGGGTCCTACAATGAGCAGTTCTTC
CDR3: CAISDRGGSYNEQFF

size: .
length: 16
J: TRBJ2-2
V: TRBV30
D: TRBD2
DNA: TGTGCCTGGAGGTCGGGACTAGCGATATTTGCCGGGGAGCTGTTTTTT
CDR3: CAWRSGLAIFAGELFF

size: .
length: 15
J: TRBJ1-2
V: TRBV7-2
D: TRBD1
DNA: TGTGCCAGCAGCTTACGAGACAGGGGGAACTATGGCTACACCTTC
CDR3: CASSLRDRGNYGYTF

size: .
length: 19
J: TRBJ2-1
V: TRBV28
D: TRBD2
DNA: TGTGCCAGCAGGGGTAGTTGGGGACAGACTAGCGGGAGAGGCGATGAGCAGTTCTTC
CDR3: CASRGSWGQTSGRGDEQFF

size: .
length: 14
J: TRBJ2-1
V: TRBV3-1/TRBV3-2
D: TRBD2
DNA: TGTGCCAGCAGGCTTACTAGCGGCGGGGATGAGCAGTTCTTC
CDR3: CASRLTSGGDEQFF

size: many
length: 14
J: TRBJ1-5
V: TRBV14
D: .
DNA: TGTGCCAGCAGCCATGCGGGGGCTCGGGAGCCCCAGCATTTT
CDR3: CASSHAGAREPQHF

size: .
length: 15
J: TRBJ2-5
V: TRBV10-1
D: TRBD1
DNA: TGCGCCAGCAGTGAGTCCCAGGACAGGGGGGGGACCCAGTACTTC
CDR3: CASSESQDRGGTQYF

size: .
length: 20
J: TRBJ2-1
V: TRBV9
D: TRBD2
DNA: TGTGCCAGCAGCCCTGCAGGGACTAGCGGGACCAGGAGCTCCTACAATGAGCAGTTCTTC
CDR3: CASSPAGTSGTRSSYNEQFF

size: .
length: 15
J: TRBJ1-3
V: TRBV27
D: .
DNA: TGTGCCAGCAGTCCTCACGGAGAGACTGGAAACACCATATATTTT
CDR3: CASSPHGETGNTIYF

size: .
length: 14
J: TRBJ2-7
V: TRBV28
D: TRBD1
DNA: TGTGCCAGCAGTCCCCGGACAGGGGCGTATGAGCAGTACTTC
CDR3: CASSPRTGAYEQYF

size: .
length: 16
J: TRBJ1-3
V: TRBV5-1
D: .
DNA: TGCGCCAGCAGCTTGGGCGGACAGCTCTCTGGAAACACCATATATTTT
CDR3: CASSLGGQLSGNTIYF

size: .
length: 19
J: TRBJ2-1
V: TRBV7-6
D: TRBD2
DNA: TGTGCCAGCAGCTTAGTGCTAGCGGGAGCCAAACGATCCTACAATGAGCAGTTCTTC
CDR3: CASSLVLAGAKRSYNEQFF

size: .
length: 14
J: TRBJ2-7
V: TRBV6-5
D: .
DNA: TGTGCCAGCAGTCAACGGCTAGGGGGTCGCGAGCAGTACTTC
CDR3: CASSQRLGGREQYF

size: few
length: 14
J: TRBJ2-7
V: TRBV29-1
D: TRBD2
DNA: TGCAGCGTCCCTACTAGCGGGAGTTCGAGGGAGCAGTACTTC
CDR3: CSVPTSGSSREQYF

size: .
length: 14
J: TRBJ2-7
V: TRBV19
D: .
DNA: TGTGCCAGTAGTATTACGGCGGGGTTCTACGAGCAGTACTTC
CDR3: CASSITAGFYEQYF

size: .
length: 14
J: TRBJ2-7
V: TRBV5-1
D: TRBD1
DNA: TGCGCCAGGTCACAGGGGGCTAGGTCCTACGAGCAGTACTTC
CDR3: CARSQGARSYEQYF

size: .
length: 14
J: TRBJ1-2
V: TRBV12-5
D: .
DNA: TGTGCTAGTGGTCCGGACACTTCTAACTATGGCTACACCTTC
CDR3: CASGPDTSNYGYTF

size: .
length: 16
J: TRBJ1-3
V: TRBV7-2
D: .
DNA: TGTGCCAGCAGCCAAAACATGGCTGGCTCTGGAAACACCATATATTTT
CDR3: CASSQNMAGSGNTIYF

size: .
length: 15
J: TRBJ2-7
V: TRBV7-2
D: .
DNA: TGTGCCAGCAGCTTAGACAGGGACCGGACCTACGAGCAGTACTTC
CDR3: CASSLDRDRTYEQYF

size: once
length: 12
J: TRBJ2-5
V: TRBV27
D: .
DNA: TGTGCCAGCAGTCCAACAGGGCGAACCCAGTACTTC
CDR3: CASSPTGRTQYF

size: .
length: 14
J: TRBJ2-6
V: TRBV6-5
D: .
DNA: TGTGCCAGCAGCTCCGCCGGGGGGGCCAACGTCCTGACTTTC
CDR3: CASSSAGGANVLTF

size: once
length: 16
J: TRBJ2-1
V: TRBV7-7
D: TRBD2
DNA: TGTGCCAGCAGCTTACACAGCGGGAGCTCCTACAATGAGCAGTTCTTC
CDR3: CASSLHSGSSYNEQFF

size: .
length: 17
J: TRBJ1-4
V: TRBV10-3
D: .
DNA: TGTGCCATCAGTAAGGAGGGGCCGCTTGCAACTAATGAAAAACTGTTTTTT
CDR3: CAISKEGPLATNEKLFF

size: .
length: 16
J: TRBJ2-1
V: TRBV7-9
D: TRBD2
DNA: TGTGCCAGCAGCTTACAGACTAGCGGGAGAGGCAATGAGCAGTTCTTC
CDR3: CASSLQTSGRGNEQFF

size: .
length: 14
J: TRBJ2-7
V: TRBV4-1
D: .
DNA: TGCGCCAGCAGTCCGGCGACTGGCTCCTACGAGCAGTACTTC
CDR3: CASSPATGSYEQYF

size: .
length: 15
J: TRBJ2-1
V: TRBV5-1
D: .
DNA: TGCGCCAGCAGCTTGTGGTCGGGAGTATACAATGAGCAGTTCTTC
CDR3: CASSLWSGVYNEQFF

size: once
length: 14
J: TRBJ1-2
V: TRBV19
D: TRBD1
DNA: TGTGCCAGTAGTATCGACAGGGACGACTATGGCTACACCTTC
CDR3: CASSIDRDDYGYTF

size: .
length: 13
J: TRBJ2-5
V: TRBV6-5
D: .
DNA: TGTGCCAGCGGAGACTGGATACGGGAGACCCAGTACTTC
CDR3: CASGDWIRETQYF

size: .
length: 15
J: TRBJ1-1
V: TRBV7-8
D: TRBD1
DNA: TGTGCCAGCAGCCGATCCGGGACAGAGAACACTGAAGCTTTCTTT
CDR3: CASSRSGTENTEAFF

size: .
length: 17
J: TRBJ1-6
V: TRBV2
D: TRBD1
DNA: TGTGCCAGCATTCGAAGGACAGGGGGCGCGGGCAATTCACCCCTCCACTTT
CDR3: CASIRRTGGAGNSPLHF

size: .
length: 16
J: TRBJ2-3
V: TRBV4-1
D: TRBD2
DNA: TGCGCCAGCAGCCAAAGTACTAGCGGGAGCACAGATACGCAGTATTTT
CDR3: CASSQSTSGSTDTQYF

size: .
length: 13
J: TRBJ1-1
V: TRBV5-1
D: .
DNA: TGCGCCAGCAGCTTACAGGGGAACACTGAAGCTTTCTTT
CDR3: CASSLQGNTEAFF

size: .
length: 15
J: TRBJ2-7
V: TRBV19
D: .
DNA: TGTGCCAGTAGTTGGGGAACAGGGAGCTCCTACGAGCAGTACTTC
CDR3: CASSWGTGSSYEQYF

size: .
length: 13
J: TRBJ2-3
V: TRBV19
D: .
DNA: TGTGCCAGTAGTATCGCGGTACCAGATACGCAGTATTTT
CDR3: CASSIAVPDTQYF

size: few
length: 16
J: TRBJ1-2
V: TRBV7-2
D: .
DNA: TGTGCCAGCAGCTGGGGGCGAGGGCCCGGTAACTATGGCTACACCTTC
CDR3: CASSWGRGPGNYGYTF

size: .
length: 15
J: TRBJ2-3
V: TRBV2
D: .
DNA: TGTGCCAGCAGTGATGGTTGGGCCCGCACAGATACGCAGTATTTT
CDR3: CASSDGWARTDTQYF

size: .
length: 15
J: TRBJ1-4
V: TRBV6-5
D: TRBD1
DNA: TGTGCCAGCAGGGGCAGGGGACAGGAGTTTGAAAAACTGTTTTTT
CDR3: CASRGRGQEFEKLFF

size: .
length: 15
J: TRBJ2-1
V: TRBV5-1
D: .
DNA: TGCGCCAGCAGCTTTCTGAGAGGGAATAGCAATGAGCAGTTCTTC
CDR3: CASSFLRGNSNEQFF

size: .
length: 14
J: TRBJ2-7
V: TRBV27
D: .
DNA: TGTGCCAGCAGTTTAAGATCAGGGACCTACGAGCAGTACTTC
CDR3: CASSLRSGTYEQYF

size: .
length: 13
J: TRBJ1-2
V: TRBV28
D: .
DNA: TGTGCCAGCAGCCCCAGGGGCCACTATGGCTACACCTTC
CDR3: CASSPRGHYGYTF